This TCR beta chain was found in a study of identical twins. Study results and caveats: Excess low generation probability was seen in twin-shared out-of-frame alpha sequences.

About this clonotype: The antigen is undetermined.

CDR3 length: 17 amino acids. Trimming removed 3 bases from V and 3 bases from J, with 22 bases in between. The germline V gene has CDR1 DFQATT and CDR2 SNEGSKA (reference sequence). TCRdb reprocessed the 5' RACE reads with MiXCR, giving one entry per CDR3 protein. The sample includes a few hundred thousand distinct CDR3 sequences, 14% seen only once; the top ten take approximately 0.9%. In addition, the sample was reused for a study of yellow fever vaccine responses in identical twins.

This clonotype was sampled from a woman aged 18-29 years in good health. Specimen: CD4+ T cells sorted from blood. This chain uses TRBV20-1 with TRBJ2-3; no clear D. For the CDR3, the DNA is TGCAGTGCTAGGGTCCCCGGGTCCTCCCTCGGTACAGATACGCAGTATTTT. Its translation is CSARVPGSSLGTDTQYF.